Described below is a single T cell receptor beta chain sequence and its context. This specimen belongs to a study of blood T cell repertoires in COVID-19. Across the study: Researchers got acute and convalescent COVID-19 samples from the United States, Italy and Spain.

The CDR3 runs to 17 residues. The junction had 6 bases not matched to a gene; V was cut back by 4 bases and J by 0 bases. The germline gives CDR1 MGHRA, CDR2 YSYEKL. Followed longitudinally, the Seattle patients had been enrolled during active infection. Assay: immunoSEQ multiplex PCR; the TCRdb copy retains only in-frame clones and omits some. Of around 340,000 clones listed, approximately 86% are singletons. The sequence was collected from a woman in her fifties or sixties with COVID-19, enrolled during active disease. The source material was peripheral blood. The V call is TRBV4-1, the J call TRBJ1-6; 7 nucleotides line up with TRBD1. Here the CDR3 DNA reads TGCGCCAGCAGCCTGGGACAGCCGAGCTCCTATAATTCACCCCTCCACTTT. It yields the protein CASSLGQPSSYNSPLHF.